Each of the 25 T cell receptor beta chains below was sequenced from the same sample in a study of human T cells and chemical hapten exposure. TCRdb re-called the RACE reads with MiXCR, one entry per CDR3 protein. The sample lists tens of thousands of distinct CDR3 sequences, roughly 9.5% occurring once. Specified time point: patch test 3, about 24 weeks after DPC sensitization. Treatment indicated: therapeutic diphenylcyclopropenone sensitization with weekly scalp DPC. Source: whole blood, taken in connection with sensitization to the hapten diphenylcyclopropenone (DPC). All receptors come from a woman aged 40 to 50 with alopecia areata. Some clones in this sample may be carry-over from other donors' samples.

At least ten counts were recorded for this clonotype. V and J are TRBV5-4 and TRBJ1-1; a possible D gene is TRBD1 (5 bases). CDR3 length: 15 amino acids. Looked up from germline, CDR1 is SGHNT and CDR2 is YYREEE (reference sequence). V lost 1 base, J lost 10 bases, and 20 bases lay in between. CDR3: CASSLRTPGGSIAFF. The CDR3 nucleotides read TGTGCCAGCAGCTTGCGGACTCCTGGGGGTTCTATAGCTTTCTTT.

This clonotype was counted ten times or more. The rearrangement uses TRBV28 and TRBJ1-2; no reliable D call. Germline loops: CDR1 MDHEN, CDR2 SYDVKM. The CDR3 consists of 12 residues. The V and J ends lost 1 base and 8 bases respectively, with 8 bases between them. The CDR3 DNA is TGTGCCAGCAGTTTATTATATGAGGGCTACACCTTC. Translation: CASSLLYEGYTF.

Many counts were recorded for this clonotype. This rearrangement joins TRBV7-9 to TRBJ2-1; 8 positions agree with TRBD1. CDR3 length: 16 residues. Trimming cost V 5 bases and J 4 bases; bases outside gene matches: 10. Germline assignment: CDR1 SEHNR and CDR2 FQNEAQ (reference sequence). CDR3 sequence: CASSPRAGQGYNEQFF. CDR3 coding DNA: TGTGCCAGCAGCCCTCGTGCTGGACAGGGATACAATGAGCAGTTCTTC.

To note about this clonotype: No conserved phenylalanine or tryptophan ends this CDR3, so it is likely a read error. V gene TRBV11-2 combines with J gene TRBJ2-4; no reliable D call. Per germline, CDR1 SGHAT and CDR2 FQNNGV. Trimming left V 5 bases short and J 2 bases short, with 10 bases between. There are 14 residues in the CDR3. The CDR3 loop is CASSPPWPKNIQYI. CDR3 coding DNA: TGTGCCAGCAGCCCACCTTGGCCCAAAAACATTCAGTACATC.

Many counts were recorded for this clonotype. The chain uses TRBV27 and TRBJ2-7, with 8 bases matching TRBD1. The germline V gene encodes CDR1 MNHEY and CDR2 SMNVEV (reference sequence). Trimming at V came to 5 bases and at J to 2 bases, leaving 5 bases not matched to a gene. CDR3 length: 14 residues. The CDR3 spells CASSMTGAAYEQYF. The CDR3 coding sequence is TGTGCCAGCAGTATGACAGGGGCCGCCTACGAGCAGTACTTC.

This clonotype appeared a few times. The V gene is TRBV5-1, the J gene TRBJ2-1; D possibly corresponds to TRBD2 (7 bases). The CDR3 runs 16 residues. The germline V and J ends were trimmed by 1 base and 4 bases, with 15 bases remaining between them. Germline CDR1 and CDR2: SGHRS and YFSETQ. As DNA, the CDR3 is TGCGCCAGCAGCTTGTCGGGCGGGGGCGGTTACAATGAGCAGTTCTTC. It codes for CASSLSGGGGYNEQFF.

This clonotype turned up a few times. V and J are TRBV7-8 and TRBJ1-5, with unresolved D. Deletions cut 4 bases from V and 4 bases from J, with 5 bases between. The CDR3 loop spans 12 amino acids. CDR1 is SGHVS and CDR2 is FQNEAQ in the germline V gene. The CDR3 sequence is CASSYANQPQHF. The CDR3 bases are TGTGCCAGCAGCTATGCTAATCAGCCCCAGCATTTT.

Many counts were recorded for this clonotype. The chain recombines TRBV7-6 with TRBJ1-1; D is uncertain. CDR1 and CDR2 (germline): SGHVS, FNYEAQ. The CDR3 totals 14 residues. Trimming cost V 1 base and J 0 bases, with 6 bases left between them. In nucleotides, the CDR3 is TGTGCCAGCAGCTTAGACAGAATGAACACTGAAGCTTTCTTT. Amino acids: CASSLDRMNTEAFF.

The chain has TRBV4-1 and TRBJ1-1; D call uncertain. From germline, CDR1 is MGHRA and CDR2 YSYEKL. The CDR3 runs 12 residues. The V and J ends lost 5 bases and 1 base respectively, with 5 bases between them. The CDR3 DNA reads as TGCGCCAGCAGCGATTCGAACACTGAAGCTTTCTTT. This sequence encodes CASSDSNTEAFF.

This clonotype was counted a single time. The chain uses TRBV6-4 and TRBJ2-3, with 7 bases lining up with TRBD1. Germline values: CDR1 MRHNA, CDR2 SNTAGT. The CDR3 contains 14 residues. Unmatched junction bases numbered 3, after V lost 5 bases and J lost 1 base. The CDR3 spells CASSRTGGTDTQYF. CDR3 nucleotide sequence: TGTGCCAGCAGTCGGACAGGAGGCACAGATACGCAGTATTTT.

The chain combines TRBV6-6 with TRBJ2-3, with D hard to call. Trimming left V 0 bases short and J 3 bases short, with 10 bases between. Germline-derived CDR1 and CDR2 are MNHNY and SVGAGI (reference sequence). CDR3 length equals 15 residues. The CDR3 protein is CASSYSGGGTDTQYF. CDR3 bases: TGTGCCAGCAGTTACTCGGGCGGCGGAACAGATACGCAGTATTTT.

This clonotype was recorded a few times. One end of the junction varies from germline; a read error may be responsible. V gene TRBV29-1 combines with J gene TRBJ1-5, with a possible D match to TRBD1 (5 bases). The germline V gene has CDR1 SQVTM and CDR2 ANQGSEA. This CDR3 is built from 13 residues. CDR3 in amino acids: CSVQDSLNQPQHF. The DNA of the CDR3 is TGCAGCGTTCAAGACAGTTTAAATCAGCCCCAGCATTTT.

This clonotype was counted between two and nine times. The V call is TRBV7-6, the J call TRBJ2-5; D remains unclear. The germline V and J ends were trimmed by 5 bases and 3 bases, with 16 bases remaining between them. Germline V gene sequence: CDR1 SGHVS, CDR2 FNYEAQ. This CDR3 comprises 15 residues. CDR3 in amino acids: CASSLRLSSKETQYF. As DNA, the CDR3 is TGTGCCAGCAGCCTCCGATTGAGCTCCAAAGAGACCCAGTACTTC.

This clonotype was seen many times. The chain employs TRBV6-2 or TRBV6-3 and TRBJ1-5, with TRBD1 matching 7 bases. Trimming removed 6 bases from V and 7 bases from J; junction bases left unmatched: 6. Germline CDR1 MNHEY, CDR2 SVGEGT. The CDR3 has 13 residues. CDR3 region: CASRATGDQPQHF. CDR3 nucleotide sequence: TGTGCCAGCAGGGCAACAGGGGACCAGCCCCAGCATTTT.

The genes are TRBV5-1 and TRBJ1-6; no clear D. The V gene's germline CDR1 is SGHRS and CDR2 YFSETQ. V dropped 0 bases and J dropped 12 bases, with 10 bases sitting between them. This CDR3 has 13 residues. CDR3 nucleotides: TGCGCCAGCAGCTTGGGTATTGGAGTACCCCTCCACTTT. Residues: CASSLGIGVPLHF.

This clonotype was picked up many times. This chain links TRBV12-3 or TRBV12-4 with TRBJ1-5; 8 bases line up with TRBD1. The V gene end was trimmed by 6 bases and the J gene end by 5 bases; junction bases not matched to a gene: 6. This CDR3 spans 14 amino acids. CDR3 sequence (DNA): TGTGCCAGCAGCCCTACAGGGGGGCATCAGCCCCAGCATTTT. Translation gives CASSPTGGHQPQHF.

This clonotype was counted a few times. The genes are TRBV30 and TRBJ2-3; D possibly matches TRBD1 or TRBD2 (6 bases each). Trimming removed 8 bases from V and 2 bases from J, with 11 bases in between. There are 12 residues in the CDR3. Germline lookup yields CDR1 GTSNPN and CDR2 SVGIG (reference sequence). The CDR3 coding sequence is TGTGCCGTAACGGGGGCCACAGATACGCAGTATTTT. Translation: CAVTGATDTQYF.

V usage is TRBV4-1 and J usage is TRBJ2-2; tentatively, D is TRBD2 (7 bases). Germline CDR1 and CDR2: MGHRA and YSYEKL. The CDR3 spans 19 residues. The ends were cut back, 4 bases at V and 4 bases at J, with 25 bases in the middle. The CDR3 DNA reads as TGCGCCAGCAGCCGAATCAAAGGGGGGGCCGAGTGGAGCACCGGGGAGCTGTTTTTT. Protein sequence: CASSRIKGGAEWSTGELFF.

This clonotype was counted many times. The gene calls are TRBV7-8 and TRBJ1-1, with D perhaps TRBD1 (6 bases). There are 14 residues in the CDR3. CDR1 is SGHVS and CDR2 is FQNEAQ in the germline V gene. Trimming stripped 2 bases from V and 1 base from J, with 8 bases between. The DNA for the CDR3 is TGTGCCAGCAGCTTAATCAGGGGGAACACTGAAGCTTTCTTT. Translating gives CASSLIRGNTEAFF.

The V gene is TRBV28, the J gene TRBJ2-3; D is ambiguous. Germline V gives CDR1 MDHEN, CDR2 SYDVKM. V lost 6 bases to trimming and J lost 6 bases, with 10 bases between them. The CDR3 loop spans 12 amino acids. As DNA, the CDR3 is TGTGCCAGCAGCCGACAATCGGATACGCAGTATTTT. It specifies CASSRQSDTQYF.

The V gene is TRBV19, the J gene TRBJ1-2; unclear D gene. V was pared by 8 bases and J by 2 bases, with 12 bases between. Germline-derived CDR1 and CDR2 are LNHDA and SQIVND (reference sequence). The CDR3 length is 13 residues. As DNA, the CDR3 is TGTGCCAGTCACTCACAACTCAACTATGGCTACACCTTC. Protein: CASHSQLNYGYTF. Together with reference TRBV19 and TRBJ1-2, the CDR3 gives the full variable domain: DGGITQSPKYLFRKEGQNVTLSCEQNLNHDAMYWYRQDPGQGLRLIYYSQIVNDFQKGDIAEGYSVSREKKESFPLTVTSAQKNPTAFYLCASHSQLNYGYTFGSGTRLTVV.

The rearrangement links TRBV5-1 to TRBJ1-2; possible D gene TRBD1, 6 bases. The CDR3 is 13 amino acids. V lost 4 bases to trimming and J lost 8 bases, with 15 bases between them. Germline V gene sequence: CDR1 SGHRS, CDR2 YFSETQ. The CDR3 DNA follows: TGCGCCAGCAGCCCCGGGACACCCTCCGGCTACACCTTC. Translation gives CASSPGTPSGYTF.

The rearrangement links TRBV6-2 or TRBV6-3 to TRBJ2-1, with TRBD2 identical over 14 bases. This CDR3 has 17 residues. Germline assignment: CDR1 MNHEY and CDR2 SVGEGT. Germline trimming cut 5 bases from V and 6 bases from J; bases unmatched to any gene: 9. The CDR3: CASSNIPGLAGVNEQFF. The CDR3 bases are TGTGCCAGCAGTAACATTCCGGGACTAGCGGGAGTCAATGAGCAGTTCTTC.

J is TRBJ2-1 and V is TRBV5-5, with D possibly TRBD1 on 5 matching bases. The CDR3 is 14 amino acids. CDR1 and CDR2 (germline): SGHKS, YYEKEE (reference sequence). The V and J ends lost 3 bases and 8 bases respectively, with 15 bases between them. CDR3 protein: CASSSWGPSDEQFF. The CDR3 bases are TGTGCCAGCAGCTCTTGGGGCCCCTCCGATGAGCAGTTCTTC.

The chain has TRBV7-2 and TRBJ2-5, with 10 bases that match TRBD2. This CDR3 has 15 amino acids. Per the germline V gene, CDR1 is SGHTA and CDR2 is FQGNSA. The J segment lost 4 bases and the V segment lost 5 bases, leaving 7 bases of the junction unmatched. CDR3 bases: TGTGCCAGCAGCCAAAAGCGGGGGGGCCCAGAGACCCAGTACTTC. As protein: CASSQKRGGPETQYF.